The T cell receptor beta chain under discussion was sequenced for a study of OX40 agonist ivuxolimab in advanced cancers. In the study overall: Patients received the agonistic anti-OX40 (CD134) antibody ivuxolimab.

Generated by immunoSEQ multiplex PCR, the TCRdb table keeps only in-frame clones and is missing some. Of about 50,000 clones listed, approximately 84% were seen once; the top ten hold 0.95% to 1.5%. The junction had 11 bases not matched to a gene; V was cut back by 4 bases and J by 7 bases. Germline CDR1 is SGHNT and CDR2 is YYREEE (reference sequence). CDR3 size: 16 residues. Study outcomes and limitations: Certain nonresponding patients likewise had low normalized T-cell clonal expansion.

About this clone: What it binds is unknown.

The chain uses TRBV5-4 and TRBJ1-4; 9 nucleotides align to TRBD1. This clonotype originated in an adult with an advanced solid tumor such as melanoma, head and neck, liver or kidney cancer. The starting material was CD4+ or CD8+ T cells sorted from blood, obtained in a trial of the OX40 agonist ivuxolimab. In nucleotides, the CDR3 is TGTGCCAGCAGCCTTGATCCGGGACAGGGCGGTGAAAAACTGTTTTTT. Protein: CASSLDPGQGGEKLFF.